This T cell receptor beta chain emerged from a study of T-cell memory formation after mild COVID-19. A remark on this clonotype: Its matching antigen is unknown. The junction departs from germline at one end; a sequencing error may be responsible.

TCRdb reanalysed the 5' RACE reads using MiXCR and keeps one entry per CDR3 protein. The sample has 140,000 or so distinct CDR3 sequences, 14% to 15% seen once. Study findings and constraints: Contracting CD4+ clones lay largely in CM and EM, with CD8+ ones residing in EMRA. Researchers found some responding clones in pre-infection memory, a sign that cross-reactive memory joined.

This clonotype originated in an adult woman who had mild COVID-19 (a few samples of this study predate the infection). Cell type and time point are not known. What was sequenced was PBMCs or a T cell subset sorted from them (not recorded which).

CDR3 nucleotides: TGTGCCAGCAGCTTAGCGCGGGAGGATGGCTACCATGAGCAGTTCTTC. Its translation is CASSLAREDGYHEQFF. The V and J genes are TRBV7-6 and TRBJ2-1, with 8 bases fitting TRBD2. Germline V CDR1 and CDR2: SGHVS, FNYEAQ. CDR3 size: 16 residues.